The rows below give T cell receptor beta chains drawn from one sample of a study of molecular identifiers for immune sequencing clone quantification. TCRdb re-called the PCR reads with MiXCR, one entry per CDR3 protein. The data contain around 480,000 distinct CDR3 sequences, 25% of them seen just once; the ten biggest clones take up approximately 0.8%. Sequencing was carried out using naive CD8+ T cells from blood, with Jurkat cell RNA spiked in. All receptors come from a human donor in good health. Some libraries in this study had Jurkat cell RNA spiked in. Both conserved end residues are part of each CDR3. D genes are given only for firm matches. Some rows mark clone size as missing; the rest say once, few, many or name a class of expanded clone.

cdr3_aa cdr3_nt d_call j_call clone_size v_call
CASSSTGPPGNTIYF TGTGCCAGCAGCTCAACAGGGCCCCCTGGAAACACCATATATTTT NA TRBJ1-3 NA TRBV7-9
CASAWGEETQYF TGTGCCAGCGCATGGGGCGAAGAGACCCAGTACTTC NA TRBJ2-5 many TRBV6-2/TRBV6-3
CASSNRVATNEKLFF TGTGCCAGCAGCAACAGGGTTGCAACTAATGAAAAACTGTTTTTT NA TRBJ1-4 NA TRBV7-9
CASSGDRGPETQYF TGTGCCAGCAGTGGGGACAGGGGGCCAGAGACCCAGTACTTC TRBD1 TRBJ2-5 few TRBV12-3/TRBV12-4
CASSLKGTEAFF TGTGCCAGCAGTTTAAAGGGGACTGAAGCTTTCTTT NA TRBJ1-1 few TRBV28
CASSSTTGYSNQPQHF TGTGCCAGTAGCAGCACGACAGGTTATAGCAATCAGCCCCAGCATTTT NA TRBJ1-5 NA TRBV19
CASSFVTTGGGEAFSKNIQYF TGTGCCAGCAGTTTTGTGACGACAGGGGGCGGAGAGGCTTTTTCCAAAAACATTCAGTACTTC TRBD1 TRBJ2-4 many TRBV28
CASSAETSITGELFF TGTGCCAGCAGTGCGGAGACTAGTATCACCGGGGAGCTGTTTTTT NA TRBJ2-2 many TRBV28
CASSSPQRAHNEQSF TGTGCCAGCAGCTCCCCGCAGCGGGCCCACAATGAGCAGTCCTTC NA TRBJ2-1 NA TRBV13
CASSPEFNGGSPQNTDTQYF TGTGCCAGCTCACCTGAGTTCAACGGGGGCAGCCCGCAAAACACAGATACGCAGTATTTT NA TRBJ2-3 few TRBV18
CASGRPRDRHLNTEAFF TGTGCCAGCGGTCGGCCCCGGGACAGGCATTTGAACACTGAAGCTTTCTTT TRBD1 TRBJ1-1 once TRBV6-6
CSARGPRGSNQPQHF TGCAGTGCTAGAGGACCCAGGGGCAGCAATCAGCCCCAGCATTTT NA TRBJ1-5 few TRBV20-1
CASSQTLTGVHEKLFF TGTGCCAGCAGCCAGACCTTGACAGGGGTTCATGAAAAACTGTTTTTT TRBD1 TRBJ1-4 many TRBV7-9
CSARDYKYGGPDTQYF TGCAGTGCTAGAGATTATAAGTATGGAGGGCCAGATACGCAGTATTTT NA TRBJ2-3 many TRBV20-1
CASGLVGGYEQYF TGTGCTAGTGGTTTGGTAGGGGGTTACGAGCAGTACTTC NA TRBJ2-7 NA TRBV12-5
CASSPRVLVSADTQYF TGTGCCAGCAGCCCCCGGGTCCTAGTTTCGGCAGATACGCAGTATTTT NA TRBJ2-3 many TRBV14
CASGENRAEAFF TGTGCCAGCGGGGAAAACAGAGCTGAAGCTTTCTTT NA TRBJ1-1 many TRBV12-3/TRBV12-4
CASSWGDEQYF TGTGCCAGCAGCTGGGGAGACGAGCAGTACTTC NA TRBJ2-7 few TRBV7-9
CASSLEVGGNQPQHF TGTGCCAGCAGCTTGGAGGTGGGAGGCAATCAGCCCCAGCATTTT NA TRBJ1-5 NA TRBV5-6
CASSLTGQAGEQLF TGTGCCAGCAGCTTAACGGGACAGGCTGGAGAGCAGCTCTTC TRBD1 TRBJ2-1 NA TRBV7-6
CASSTPNTEAFF TGTGCCAGCAGTACCCCGAACACTGAAGCTTTCTTT NA TRBJ1-1 many TRBV12-3/TRBV12-4
CASSPHGTTDTQYF TGTGCCAGCAGCCCCCACGGGACCACAGATACGCAGTATTTT NA TRBJ2-3 NA TRBV7-3
CSARVIGVQYF TGCAGTGCTAGAGTTATAGGGGTCCAGTACTTC NA TRBJ2-5 few TRBV20-1
CSATLRDRGYEQYF TGCAGCGCGACCCTCCGGGACAGGGGTTACGAGCAGTACTTC TRBD1 TRBJ2-7 NA TRBV20-1
CASSFDRVAKNIQYF TGCGCCAGCAGCTTCGACAGGGTAGCCAAAAACATTCAGTACTTC TRBD1 TRBJ2-4 many TRBV4-1
CSVEAGADEQYF TGCAGCGTTGAGGCAGGGGCTGATGAGCAGTACTTC NA TRBJ2-7 many TRBV29-1
CASSYGPGTGELFF TGTGCCAGCAGTTACGGTCCGGGGACCGGGGAGCTGTTTTTT NA TRBJ2-2 many TRBV6-5
CASDLRAHTDMQYF TGCGCCAGCGACTTGCGGGCCCACACAGATATGCAGTATTTT NA TRBJ2-3 NA TRBV5-1
CASSEAPGGYNQPQHF TGTGCCAGCAGTGAAGCTCCAGGGGGCTACAATCAGCCCCAGCATTTT TRBD1 TRBJ1-5 many TRBV2
CASSLYAGSDTQYF TGTGCCAGCAGCTTATATGCGGGGTCAGATACGCAGTATTTT NA TRBJ2-3 few TRBV7-9
CASSSPTAQYF TGTGCCAGCAGCTCCCCTACGGCGCAGTATTTT NA TRBJ2-3 many TRBV11-2
CASSIIVGTPLNTEAFF TGTGCCAGTAGTATTATCGTGGGAACACCCCTAAACACTGAAGCTTTCTTT NA TRBJ1-1 few TRBV19
CASSIWAHGANVLTF TGTGCCAGTAGTATATGGGCGCACGGGGCCAACGTCCTGACTTTC NA TRBJ2-6 few TRBV19
CASSTPLLAGEETQYF TGTGCCAGCAGTACACCCTTATTAGCGGGGGAAGAGACCCAGTACTTC TRBD2 TRBJ2-5 few TRBV7-9
CASSRGLAGERTDTQYF TGTGCCAGCAGCCGGGGACTAGCGGGAGAAAGAACAGATACGCAGTATTTT TRBD2 TRBJ2-3 many TRBV7-9
CASSLVRTGVSETQYF TGTGCCAGCAGCTTAGTACGGACAGGGGTTTCGGAGACCCAGTACTTC TRBD1 TRBJ2-5 NA TRBV13
CASSSVSDSGRYGYTF TGTGCCAGCAGCTCGGTTAGTGACAGCGGACGCTATGGCTACACCTTC NA TRBJ1-2 NA TRBV5-6
CASSLMPGGVDEQFF TGTGCCAGCAGCTTAATGCCAGGGGGGGTTGATGAGCAGTTCTTC NA TRBJ2-1 few TRBV7-6
CASSPRAGDGYEQYF TGTGCCAGCAGCCCCCGTGCAGGGGACGGATACGAGCAGTACTTC NA TRBJ2-7 few TRBV7-6
CASSRQVEAFF TGTGCCAGCAGCCGACAGGTTGAAGCTTTCTTT NA TRBJ1-1 few TRBV5-5
CASSSPGGLAAGELFF TGTGCCAGCAGCTCTCCAGGGGGACTAGCAGCCGGGGAGCTGTTTTTT TRBD2 TRBJ2-2 NA TRBV7-2
CASRQGAGETQYF TGTGCCAGTAGACAGGGGGCAGGAGAGACCCAGTACTTC TRBD1 TRBJ2-5 few TRBV19
CASSLTVGRTEAFF TGTGCCAGCAGTCTAACCGTGGGTAGGACTGAAGCTTTCTTT NA TRBJ1-1 NA TRBV28
CASSEGTSGMKSYEQYF TGTGCCAGCAGCGAAGGGACTAGCGGGATGAAATCCTACGAGCAGTACTTC TRBD2 TRBJ2-7 NA TRBV7-9
CASSASGGLSDTQYF TGTGCCAGCAGTGCTAGCGGGGGCCTGTCAGATACGCAGTATTTT TRBD2 TRBJ2-3 NA TRBV9
CASSGTEETQYF TGTGCCAGCAGCGGGACAGAAGAGACCCAGTACTTC TRBD1 TRBJ2-5 few TRBV11-3